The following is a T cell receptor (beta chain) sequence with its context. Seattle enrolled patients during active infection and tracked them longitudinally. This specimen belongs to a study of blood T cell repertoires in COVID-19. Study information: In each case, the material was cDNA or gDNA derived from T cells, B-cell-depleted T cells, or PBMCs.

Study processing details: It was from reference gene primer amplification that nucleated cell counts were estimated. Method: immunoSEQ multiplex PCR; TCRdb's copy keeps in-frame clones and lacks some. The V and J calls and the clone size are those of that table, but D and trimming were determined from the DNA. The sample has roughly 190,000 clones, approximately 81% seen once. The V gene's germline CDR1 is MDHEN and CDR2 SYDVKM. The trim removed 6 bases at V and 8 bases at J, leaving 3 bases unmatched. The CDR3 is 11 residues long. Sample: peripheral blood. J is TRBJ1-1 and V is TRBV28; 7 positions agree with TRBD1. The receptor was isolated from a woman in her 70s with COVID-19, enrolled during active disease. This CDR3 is CASSTGQEAFF. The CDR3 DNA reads TGTGCCAGCAGCACGGGACAGGAAGCTTTCTTT.